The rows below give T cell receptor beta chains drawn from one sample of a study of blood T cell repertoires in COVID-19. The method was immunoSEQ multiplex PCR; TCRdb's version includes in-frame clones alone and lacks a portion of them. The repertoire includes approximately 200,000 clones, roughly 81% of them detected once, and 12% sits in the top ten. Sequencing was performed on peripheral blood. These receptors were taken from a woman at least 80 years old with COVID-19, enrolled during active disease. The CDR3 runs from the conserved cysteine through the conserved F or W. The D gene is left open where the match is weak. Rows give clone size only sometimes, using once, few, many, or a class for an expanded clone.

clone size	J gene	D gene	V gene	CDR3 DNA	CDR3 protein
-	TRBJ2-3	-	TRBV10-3	TGTGCCATCAGTGAGTACTCAGATACGCAGTATTTT	CAISEYSDTQYF
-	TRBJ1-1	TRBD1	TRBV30	TGTGCCTGGAGTGTACTCAGGGGGGCTTGGAACACTGAAGCTTTCTTT	CAWSVLRGAWNTEAFF
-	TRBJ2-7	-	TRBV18	TGTGCCAGCTCGCCGAGGAGCTCCTACGAGCAGTACTTC	CASSPRSSYEQYF
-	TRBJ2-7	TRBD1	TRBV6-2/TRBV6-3	TGTGCCAGCAGTTATTCCCCGGACAGGGGAACCTACGAGCAGTACTTC	CASSYSPDRGTYEQYF
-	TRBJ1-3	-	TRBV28	TGTGCCAGCAGTTTCGCCTTATGGGAGGGAAACACCATATATTTT	CASSFALWEGNTIYF
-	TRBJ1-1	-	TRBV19	TGTGCCAGTAGTATCCAGGCCGGATTCACTGAAGCTTTCTTT	CASSIQAGFTEAFF
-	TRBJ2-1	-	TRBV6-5	TGTGCCAGCAGTTACTTTGGTAGTAGTGAGCAGTTCTTC	CASSYFGSSEQFF
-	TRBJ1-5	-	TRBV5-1	TGCGCCAGCAGCTTGACACCTTATCAGCCCCAGCATTTT	CASSLTPYQPQHF
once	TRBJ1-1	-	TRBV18	TGTGCCAGCTCACCACCGGCCACTGAAGCTTTCTTT	CASSPPATEAFF
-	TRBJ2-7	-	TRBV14	TGTGCCAGCAGCCCTATGGGGGGAGCCTACGAGCAGTACTTC	CASSPMGGAYEQYF
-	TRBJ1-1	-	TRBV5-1	TGCGCCAGCAGCTTGGCGACAGCGAACACTGAAGCTTTCTTT	CASSLATANTEAFF
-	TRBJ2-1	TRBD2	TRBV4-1	TGCGCCAGCAGCCAAAGTTCGGGAGGGCCCTTGAATGAGCAGTTCTTC	CASSQSSGGPLNEQFF
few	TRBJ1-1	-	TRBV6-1	TGTGCCAGCAGTGAACCAGCGGTGAACACTGAAGCTTTCTTT	CASSEPAVNTEAFF
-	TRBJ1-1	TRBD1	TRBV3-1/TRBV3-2	TGTGCCAGCAGCCCCCACAGGGGGCGAGGGGTGAACACTGAAGCTTTCTTT	CASSPHRGRGVNTEAFF
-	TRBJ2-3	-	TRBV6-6	TGTGCCAGCAGTTCTAATACAGATACGCAGTATTTT	CASSSNTDTQYF
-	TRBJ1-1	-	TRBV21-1	TGTGCCAGCAGCACCGGACAGGGGGGTGAAGCTTTCTTT	CASSTGQGGEAFF
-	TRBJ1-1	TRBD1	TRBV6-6	TGTGCCAGCAGTTACTCGACAGGGATGAACACTGAAGCTTTCTTT	CASSYSTGMNTEAFF
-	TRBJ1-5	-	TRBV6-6	TGTGCCAGCAGTCCCGGGGGGTATCAGCCCCAGCATTTT	CASSPGGYQPQHF
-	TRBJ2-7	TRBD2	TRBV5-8	TGTGCCAGCAGCTCGTGGGGGGGTCCCTACGAGCAGTACTTC	CASSSWGGPYEQYF
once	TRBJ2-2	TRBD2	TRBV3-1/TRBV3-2	TGTGCCAGCAGCCACCCGGGACTAGCGGGGGGCCGGAACACCGGGGAGCTGTTTTTT	CASSHPGLAGGRNTGELFF
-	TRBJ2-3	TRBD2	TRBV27	TGTGCCAGCAGTTTATTCGGGGGAGGGTACACAGATACGCAGTATTTT	CASSLFGGGYTDTQYF
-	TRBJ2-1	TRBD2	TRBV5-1	TGCGCCAGCAGCTCCGGACTAGCTTACAATGAGCAGTTCTTC	CASSSGLAYNEQFF
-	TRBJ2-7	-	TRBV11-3	TGTGCCAGCAGCCGTACGGGGTACGAGCAGTACTTC	CASSRTGYEQYF
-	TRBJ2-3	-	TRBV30	TGTGCCTGGAACAGAGCAGATACGCAGTATTTT	CAWNRADTQYF
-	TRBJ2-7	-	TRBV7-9	TGTGCCAGCAGCCGTGAATACAGGGCGAGGAACGAGCAGTACTTC	CASSREYRARNEQYF
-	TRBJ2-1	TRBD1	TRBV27	TGTGCCAGCAACATGGGACAGCCCTACAATGAGCAGTTCTTC	CASNMGQPYNEQFF
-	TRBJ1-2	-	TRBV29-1	TGCAGCGTCCAGCGGCCCTATGGCTACACCTTC	CSVQRPYGYTF
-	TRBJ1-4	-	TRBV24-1	TGTGCCACCAGTGATTCCGACATAACCACTAATGAAAAACTGTTTTTT	CATSDSDITTNEKLFF
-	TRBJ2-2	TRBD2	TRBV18	TGTGCCAGCTCATCTGGACTAGCGGGCACCGGGGAGCTGTTTTTT	CASSSGLAGTGELFF
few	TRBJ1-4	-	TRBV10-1	TGCGCCAGCAGTGAGAAGGTCCTGGAGAGCTCCAATGAAAAACTGTTTTTT	CASSEKVLESSNEKLFF
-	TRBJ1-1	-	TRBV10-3	TGTGCCATCAGTGAGTCCAGGGGTGGGACTGAAGCTTTCTTT	CAISESRGGTEAFF
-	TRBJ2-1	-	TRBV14	TGTGCCAGCAGCCAAAGTACGAGGGTGGGTGAGCAGTTCTTC	CASSQSTRVGEQFF